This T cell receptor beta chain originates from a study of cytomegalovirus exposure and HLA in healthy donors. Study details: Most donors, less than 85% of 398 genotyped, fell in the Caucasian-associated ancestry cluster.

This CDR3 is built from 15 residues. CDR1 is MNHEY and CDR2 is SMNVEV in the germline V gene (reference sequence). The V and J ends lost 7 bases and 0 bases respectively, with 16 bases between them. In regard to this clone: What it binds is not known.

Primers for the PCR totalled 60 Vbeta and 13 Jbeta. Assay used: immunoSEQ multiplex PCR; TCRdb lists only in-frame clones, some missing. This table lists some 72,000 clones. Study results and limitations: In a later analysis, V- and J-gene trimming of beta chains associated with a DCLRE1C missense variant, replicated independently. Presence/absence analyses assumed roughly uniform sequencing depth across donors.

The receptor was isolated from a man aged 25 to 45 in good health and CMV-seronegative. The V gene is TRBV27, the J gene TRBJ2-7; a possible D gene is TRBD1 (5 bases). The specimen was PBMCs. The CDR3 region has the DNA TGTGCCAGCATCGGGCAGGGTTCTACCTCCTACGAGCAGTACTTC. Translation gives CASIGQGSTSYEQYF.